These 24 T cell receptor beta chains were all obtained from the same sample, sequenced in a study of CXCR3-negative and CXCR3-positive naive CD8 T cells. Preparation of TRB cDNA libraries relied on 5' RACE carrying UMI labels. TCRdb reworked the 5' RACE reads into one entry per CDR3 protein, no DNA. The table lists 38,000 or so distinct CDR3 sequences. Sequenced: naive CXCR3- CD8+ T cells from blood. Subset meaning: CD45RO-CCR7+CD27+CD95- naive CD8+ T cells lacking CXCR3 (TNR3-). The receptors were sampled from a human donor in good health. Some clones in this sample may be carry-over from other donors' samples.

The genes are TRBV6-1 and TRBJ1-1; TCRdb reports TRBD1, a call that lacks DNA to check it against. The CDR3 is made up of 15 amino acids. Germline values: CDR1 MNHNS, CDR2 SASEGT. This CDR3 is CASSDFDRANTEAFF.

This chain links TRBV28 with TRBJ2-5; TCRdb lists TRBD2, though no DNA is available to test this call. CDR1 and CDR2 (germline): MDHEN, SYDVKM. The CDR3 loop spans 17 amino acids. CDR3 sequence: CASSHATERGYQETQYF. Filled out from reference TRBV28 and TRBJ2-5, the complete variable domain reads DVKVTQSSRYLVKRTGEKVFLECVQDMDHENMFWYRQDPGLGLRLIYFSYDVKMKEKGDIPEGYSVSREKKERFSLILESASTNQTSMYLCASSHATERGYQETQYFGPGTRLLVL.

The chain has TRBV19 and TRBJ1-1. CDR3 length: 13 residues. Germline V gives CDR1 LNHDA, CDR2 SQIVND (reference sequence). CDR3 sequence reads: CASSIYMNTEAFF.

The V and J genes are TRBV7-9 and TRBJ2-7; lacking DNA, the TRBD1 call made by TCRdb goes unchecked. Germline CDR1 and CDR2: SEHNR and FQNEAQ (reference sequence). The CDR3 is 14 amino acids. Here the CDR3 reads CASSLTGPSYEQYF.

CDR3 loop: CASSLVGGSYEQYF. The V call is TRBV7-8, the J call TRBJ2-7; TCRdb's D call, TRBD1, is unchecked because there is no DNA. CDR3 length: 14 residues. The germline gives CDR1 SGHVS, CDR2 FQNEAQ.

The gene calls are TRBV23-1 and TRBJ2-1; the TCRdb call, TRBD1, lacks DNA for checking. TRBV23-1 is filed as an ORF, its function uncertain. This CDR3 is built from 18 residues. The CDR3 loop is CASSQSPGESWGDNEQFF.

The chain joins TRBV6-5 to TRBJ2-7; TCRdb designates TRBD2, a call that cannot be tested without DNA. Germline CDR1 is MNHEY and CDR2 is SVGAGI. The CDR3 runs 13 residues. CDR3 region: CASTFAGAYEQYF.

This rearrangement joins TRBV4-1 to TRBJ1-5. Germline V gives CDR1 MGHRA, CDR2 YSYEKL. This CDR3 contains 13 residues. The chain's CDR3 is CASSPKVNQPQHF.

This chain's CDR3 is CSVAVGVYGYTF. This chain links TRBV29-1 with TRBJ1-2; TCRdb's D gene call, TRBD1, goes unchecked for lack of DNA. The germline V gene encodes CDR1 SQVTM and CDR2 ANQGSEA. CDR3 length: 12 amino acids.

This clonotype is called medium-sized based on its frequency. V usage is TRBV6-2 or TRBV6-3 and J usage is TRBJ2-4; the TCRdb call, TRBD2, lacks DNA for checking. Germline V lookup: CDR1 MNHEY, CDR2 SVGEGT. This CDR3 contains 13 residues. CDR3 region: CASSYGTRYIQYF.

This chain links TRBV28 with TRBJ1-4; TCRdb proposes TRBD1, but this gene call is untestable without DNA. There are 18 residues in the CDR3. Germline CDR1 is MDHEN and CDR2 is SYDVKM. The CDR3: CASSPVPGRDILNEKLFF.

This chain joins TRBV6-5 and TRBJ2-3; as DNA is missing, the TRBD1 call by TCRdb cannot be tested. Germline CDR1 MNHEY, CDR2 SVGAGI. The CDR3 length is 14 residues. The CDR3 loop reads CASSYSGGSDTQYF.

The rearrangement links TRBV20-1 to TRBJ2-7; TCRdb proposes TRBD1, but this gene call is untestable without DNA. The germline CDR1 and CDR2 sequences are DFQATT and SNEGSKA (reference sequence). CDR3 size: 13 residues. The CDR3 loop reads CSALQGRRYEQYF.

The J gene is TRBJ2-5, the V gene TRBV29-1; the TRBD1 assignment by TCRdb is unverifiable without DNA. In germline, CDR1 is SQVTM, CDR2 ANQGSEA. The CDR3 spans 12 residues. CDR3 sequence reads: CSVDGHPETQYF.

The J gene is TRBJ2-7, the V gene TRBV11-2; there is no DNA to check the TCRdb D call of TRBD1. This CDR3 contains 12 residues. Germline V lookup: CDR1 SGHAT, CDR2 FQNNGV. CDR3 loop: CASSPVDYEQYF.

The chain's CDR3 is CASSLESSGFYNEQFF. The chain is built from TRBV11-2 and TRBJ2-1; the TCRdb D gene call, TRBD2, has no DNA to confirm it. The germline V gene encodes CDR1 SGHAT and CDR2 FQNNGV. The CDR3 spans 16 residues.

The chain uses TRBV9 and TRBJ2-1; TCRdb indicates TRBD1, and absent DNA this call remains unverified. Germline-derived CDR1 and CDR2 are SGDLS and YYNGEE. The CDR3 spans 15 residues. The CDR3 spells CASSATQGGYNEQFF. Based on the CDR3 plus reference TRBV9 and TRBJ2-1, the full variable domain is DSGVTQTPKHLITATGQRVTLRCSPRSGDLSVYWYQQSLDQGLQFLIQYYNGEERAKGNILERFSAQQFPDLHSELNLSSLELGDSALYFCASSATQGGYNEQFFGPGTRLTVL.

This chain connects TRBV4-2 to TRBJ2-3; the TCRdb call, TRBD2, lacks DNA for checking. Germline CDR1 is LGHNA and CDR2 is YNFKEQ. CDR3 length: 16 residues. The CDR3 spells CASSQVPSPMADTQYF.

V and J are TRBV20-1 and TRBJ1-2. The CDR3 runs 14 residues. The germline CDR1 and CDR2 sequences are DFQATT and SNEGSKA (reference sequence). The CDR3 is CSATYSSLDYGYTF.

This sequence joins TRBV7-9 and TRBJ1-1. This CDR3 spans 13 amino acids. CDR1 and CDR2 (germline): SEHNR, FQNEAQ (reference sequence). CDR3: CASSLVGTFEAFF.

V is TRBV7-9 and J is TRBJ1-1; TCRdb's D gene call, TRBD1, goes unchecked for lack of DNA. The CDR3 sequence is 13 residues long. The germline V gene has CDR1 SEHNR and CDR2 FQNEAQ (reference sequence). The chain's CDR3 is CASSPQGPREAFF.

The V call is TRBV4-3, the J call TRBJ2-2. Germline V CDR1 and CDR2: LGHNA, YSLEER. This CDR3 has 15 amino acids. The chain's CDR3 is CASSQDGRDTGELFF.

This chain links TRBV5-1 with TRBJ2-3; with no DNA, the TCRdb D assignment of TRBD1 cannot be verified. This CDR3 is built from 16 residues. Germline lookup yields CDR1 SGHRS and CDR2 YFSETQ. The CDR3 is CASSWLGEGSTDTQYF.

The chain is built from TRBV27 and TRBJ2-7. The CDR3 contains 13 residues. Germline V gives CDR1 MNHEY, CDR2 SMNVEV (reference sequence). CDR3 in amino acids: CASVPRGSYEQYF.